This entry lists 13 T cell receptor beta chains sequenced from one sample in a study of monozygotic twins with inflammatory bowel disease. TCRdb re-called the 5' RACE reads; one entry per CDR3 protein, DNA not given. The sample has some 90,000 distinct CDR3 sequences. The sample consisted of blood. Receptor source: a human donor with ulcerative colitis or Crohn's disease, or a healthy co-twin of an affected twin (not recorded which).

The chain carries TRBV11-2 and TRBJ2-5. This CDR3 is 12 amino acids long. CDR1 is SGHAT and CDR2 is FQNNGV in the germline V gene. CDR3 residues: CASSPRLETQYF.

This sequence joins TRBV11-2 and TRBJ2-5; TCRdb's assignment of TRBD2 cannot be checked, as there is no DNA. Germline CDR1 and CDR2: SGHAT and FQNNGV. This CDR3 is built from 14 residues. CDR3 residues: CASSFSGGKETQYF. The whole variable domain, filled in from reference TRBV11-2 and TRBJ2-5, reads EAGVAQSPRYKIIEKRQSVAFWCNPISGHATLYWYQQILGQGPKLLIQFQNNGVVDDSQLPKDRFSAERLKGVDSTLKIQPAKLEDSAVYLCASSFSGGKETQYFGPGTRLLVL.

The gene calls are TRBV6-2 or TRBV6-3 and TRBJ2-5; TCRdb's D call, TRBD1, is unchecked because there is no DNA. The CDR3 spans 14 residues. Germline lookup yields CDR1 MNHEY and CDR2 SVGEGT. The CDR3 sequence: CASSKGDSLETQYF.

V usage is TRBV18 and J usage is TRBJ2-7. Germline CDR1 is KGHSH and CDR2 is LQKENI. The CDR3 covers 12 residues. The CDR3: CASSPGRGEQYF. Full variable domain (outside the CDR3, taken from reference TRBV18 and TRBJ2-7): NAGVMQNPRHLVRRRGQEARLRCSPMKGHSHVYWYRQLPEEGLKFMVYLQKENIIDESGMPKERFSAEFPKEGPSILRIQQVVRGDSAAYFCASSPGRGEQYFGPGTRLTVT.

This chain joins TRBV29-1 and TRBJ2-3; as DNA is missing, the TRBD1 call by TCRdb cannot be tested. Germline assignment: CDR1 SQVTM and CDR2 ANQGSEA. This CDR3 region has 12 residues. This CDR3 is CSVDQQGTEGYF.

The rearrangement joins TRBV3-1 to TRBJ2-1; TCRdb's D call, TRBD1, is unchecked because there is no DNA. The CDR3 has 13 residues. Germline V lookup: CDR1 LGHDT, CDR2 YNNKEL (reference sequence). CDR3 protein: CASSYPRGNEQFF.

The CDR3 region is CASSLAGTTETQYF. The gene calls are TRBV3-1 and TRBJ2-5; absent DNA, TCRdb's TRBD1 call cannot be checked. The CDR3 consists of 14 residues. Per germline, CDR1 LGHDT and CDR2 YNNKEL (reference sequence).

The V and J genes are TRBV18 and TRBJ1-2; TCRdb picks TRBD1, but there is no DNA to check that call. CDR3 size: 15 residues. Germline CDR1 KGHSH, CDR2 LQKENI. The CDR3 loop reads CASSGGQGVLYGYTF. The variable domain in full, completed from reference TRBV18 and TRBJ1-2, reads NAGVMQNPRHLVRRRGQEARLRCSPMKGHSHVYWYRQLPEEGLKFMVYLQKENIIDESGMPKERFSAEFPKEGPSILRIQQVVRGDSAAYFCASSGGQGVLYGYTFGSGTRLTVV.

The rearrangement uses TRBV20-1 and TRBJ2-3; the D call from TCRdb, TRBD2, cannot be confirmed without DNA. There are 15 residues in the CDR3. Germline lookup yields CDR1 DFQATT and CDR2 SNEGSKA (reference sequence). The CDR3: CSASEVAGGTDTQYF.

This CDR3 reads CAISRLPDNYGYTF. J is TRBJ1-2 and V is TRBV10-3. This CDR3 contains 14 residues. Germline values: CDR1 ENHRY, CDR2 SYGVKD.

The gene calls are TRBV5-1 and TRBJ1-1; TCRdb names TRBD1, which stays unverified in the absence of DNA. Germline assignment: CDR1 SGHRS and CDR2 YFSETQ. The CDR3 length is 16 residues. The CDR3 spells CASSTGTGLLNTEAFF. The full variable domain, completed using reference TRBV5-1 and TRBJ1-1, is KAGVTQTPRYLIKTRGQQVTLSCSPISGHRSVSWYQQTPGQGLQFLFEYFSETQRNKGNFPGRFSGRQFSNSRSEMNVSTLELGDSALYLCASSTGTGLLNTEAFFGQGTRLTVV.

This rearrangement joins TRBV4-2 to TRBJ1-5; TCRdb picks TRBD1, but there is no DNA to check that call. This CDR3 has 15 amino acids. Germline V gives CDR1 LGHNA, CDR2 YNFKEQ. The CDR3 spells CASSQDWGIGASQHF.

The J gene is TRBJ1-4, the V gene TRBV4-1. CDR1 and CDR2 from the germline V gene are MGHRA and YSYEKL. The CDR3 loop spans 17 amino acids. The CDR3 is CASSQPPTRTTNEKLFF.